These T cell receptor beta chains were read from a single sample in a study of blood T cells in healthy people across ages. TCRdb passed the 5' RACE reads through MiXCR, listing each CDR3 protein once. The sample lists roughly 410,000 distinct CDR3 sequences, 52% seen once, with 45% to 65% in the top ten. The material sequenced was blood. The receptors stem from a man in his sixties in good health. CDR3s include the opening cysteine and the closing phenylalanine or tryptophan. A D gene is named only where the DNA matches it firmly.

V gene: TRBV12-5
J gene: TRBJ2-5
D gene: -
CDR3 protein: CASGLSLYQETQYF

V gene: TRBV5-6
J gene: TRBJ2-3
D gene: TRBD2
CDR3 protein: CASSVGRALFADTQYF

V gene: TRBV12-3/TRBV12-4
J gene: TRBJ1-5
D gene: -
CDR3 protein: CASSLTGARNQPQHF

V gene: TRBV6-6
J gene: TRBJ2-5
D gene: TRBD2
CDR3 protein: CASSPPWAGGLGTQYF

V gene: TRBV4-1
J gene: TRBJ1-2
D gene: -
CDR3 protein: CASSQWDTNYGYTF

V gene: TRBV5-1
J gene: TRBJ2-3
D gene: -
CDR3 protein: CASSLDSSGSTDTQYF

V gene: TRBV20-1
J gene: TRBJ2-5
D gene: -
CDR3 protein: CSARDSRSETQYF

V gene: TRBV20-1
J gene: TRBJ2-1
D gene: TRBD2
CDR3 protein: CSAERLAGGPRNEQFF

V gene: TRBV4-2
J gene: TRBJ2-7
D gene: TRBD2
CDR3 protein: CASSLRMPGTSDYEQYF

V gene: TRBV6-1
J gene: TRBJ1-2
D gene: -
CDR3 protein: CASSEFTRQGNGYTF

V gene: TRBV5-1
J gene: TRBJ2-3
D gene: -
CDR3 protein: CASSLVLSGKGTDTQYF

V gene: TRBV30
J gene: -
D gene: -
CDR3 protein: CAAGHLYEQYF

V gene: TRBV6-2/TRBV6-3
J gene: TRBJ2-3
D gene: TRBD2
CDR3 protein: CASSPRASGRTDTQYF

V gene: TRBV28
J gene: TRBJ1-2
D gene: -
CDR3 protein: CASSQAGAATF

V gene: TRBV7-2
J gene: -
D gene: TRBD1
CDR3 protein: CASSWDRGREQYF

V gene: TRBV20-1
J gene: TRBJ2-1
D gene: -
CDR3 protein: CSASSRAVEQFF

V gene: TRBV7-2
J gene: TRBJ2-5
D gene: -
CDR3 protein: CASSLHPSGWETQYF

V gene: TRBV13
J gene: -
D gene: -
CDR3 protein: CASSFGGGYEQYF

V gene: TRBV6-5
J gene: TRBJ2-7
D gene: TRBD1
CDR3 protein: CAGSRDRGLDEQYF